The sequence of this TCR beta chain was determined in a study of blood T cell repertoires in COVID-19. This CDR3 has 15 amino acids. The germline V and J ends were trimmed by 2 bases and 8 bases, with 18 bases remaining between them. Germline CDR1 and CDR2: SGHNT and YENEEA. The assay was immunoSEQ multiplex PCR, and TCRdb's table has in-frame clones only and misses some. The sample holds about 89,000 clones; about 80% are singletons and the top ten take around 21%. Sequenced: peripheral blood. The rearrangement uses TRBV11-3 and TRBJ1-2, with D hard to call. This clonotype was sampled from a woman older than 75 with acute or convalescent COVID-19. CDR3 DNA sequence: TGTGCCAGCAGCTTAATCCGGCGGGCTAAGAAAGGCTACACCTTC. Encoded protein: CASSLIRRAKKGYTF.